This is a list of T cell receptor beta chains from one sample in a study of cytomegalovirus exposure and HLA in healthy donors. Repertoires were generated with immunoSEQ multiplex PCR, while TCRdb's copy carries only in-frame clones and drops some. This sample has 250,000 to 350,000 clones; around 87% occur once, and the top ten carry approximately 0.88%. The specimen sequenced was PBMCs. The receptor source for this set is a woman younger than 35 in good health and CMV-seronegative. CDR3s include the opening cysteine and the closing phenylalanine or tryptophan. D genes are given only for firm matches. Size is stated for part of the rows, as once, few or many counts, or as a class when the clone is expanded.

D,J,size,V,CDR3,DNA
NA,TRBJ2-7,NA,TRBV28,CATIRGIGEPYEQYF,TGTGCCACGATCCGCGGGATCGGCGAACCCTACGAGCAGTACTTC
NA,TRBJ2-7,NA,TRBV5-1,CASSFGSGSYEQYF,TGCGCCAGCAGCTTCGGGTCGGGCTCCTACGAGCAGTACTTC
NA,TRBJ1-5,once,TRBV18,CASSPAQGASNQPQHF,TGTGCCAGCTCACCTGCACAAGGGGCTAGCAATCAGCCCCAGCATTTT
NA,TRBJ2-7,NA,TRBV6-5,CASRTGTRSYEQYF,TGTGCCAGCAGAACCGGGACACGGTCCTACGAGCAGTACTTC
NA,TRBJ2-2,NA,TRBV27,CATKGGVSDTGELFF,TGTGCCACCAAAGGAGGAGTTTCGGACACCGGGGAGCTGTTTTTT
TRBD2,TRBJ2-7,NA,TRBV5-1,CASRRTSEVGEQYF,TGCGCCAGCAGACGGACTAGCGAAGTTGGCGAGCAGTACTTC
TRBD1,TRBJ2-7,NA,TRBV9,CASSAGQGFRYEQYF,TGTGCCAGCAGCGCGGGACAGGGCTTTCGTTACGAGCAGTACTTC
TRBD1,TRBJ1-5,NA,TRBV6-5,CASSLQGAQPQHF,TGTGCCAGCAGTCTGCAGGGGGCCCAGCCCCAGCATTTT
TRBD1,TRBJ2-7,once,TRBV28,CASSPPGQGARYEQYF,TGTGCCAGCAGTCCACCGGGCCAGGGGGCCCGCTACGAGCAGTACTTC
TRBD1,TRBJ1-5,few,TRBV6-6,CASSYIGQGYNQPQHF,TGTGCCAGCAGTTATATTGGACAGGGTTACAATCAGCCCCAGCATTTT
NA,TRBJ2-2,few,TRBV7-9,CASSFGAHTGELFF,TGTGCCAGCAGCTTTGGGGCGCATACCGGGGAGCTGTTTTTT
NA,TRBJ1-2,NA,TRBV28,CASSLIQGTGYTF,TGTGCCAGCAGTTTAATCCAGGGGACTGGCTACACCTTC
NA,TRBJ1-5,NA,TRBV28,CASRDMEPQHF,TGTGCCAGCAGGGACATGGAGCCCCAGCATTTT
TRBD1,TRBJ1-3,NA,TRBV28,CASSPTDRRYSGNTIYF,TGTGCCAGCAGTCCGACGGACAGGCGGTACTCTGGAAACACCATATATTTT
NA,TRBJ1-1,NA,TRBV2,CASSSDSNTEAFF,TGTGCCAGCAGCTCGGACTCGAACACTGAAGCTTTCTTT
NA,TRBJ2-7,NA,TRBV7-2,CASSLDLALSYEQYF,TGTGCCAGCAGCTTAGACTTAGCGCTTTCCTACGAGCAGTACTTC
TRBD2,TRBJ2-7,once,TRBV5-8,CASSLVLAGYYEQYF,TGTGCCAGCAGCTTGGTTCTAGCGGGATACTACGAGCAGTACTTC
TRBD1,TRBJ2-5,NA,TRBV2,CASRETGALIIRETQYF,TGTGCCAGCAGGGAAACAGGGGCGCTCATTATCAGAGAGACCCAGTACTTC
NA,TRBJ2-2,NA,TRBV28,CASSLVQGNTGELFF,TGTGCCAGCAGTTTGGTCCAGGGGAACACCGGGGAGCTGTTTTTT
TRBD1,TRBJ2-7,NA,TRBV5-4,CASSSGTGVLYF,TGTGCCAGCAGCTCCGGGACAGGGGTTTTGTACTTC
NA,TRBJ2-7,NA,TRBV4-1,CASSQDFAGIPYEQYF,TGCGCCAGCAGCCAAGATTTCGCGGGAATTCCCTACGAGCAGTACTTC
TRBD2,TRBJ2-2,NA,TRBV5-1,CASSFVRESMLPGELFF,TGCGCCAGCAGCTTCGTGCGGGAGTCTATGTTACCCGGGGAGCTGTTTTTT
NA,TRBJ2-5,NA,TRBV30,CAWSPQETQYF,TGTGCCTGGAGTCCACAAGAGACCCAGTACTTC
NA,TRBJ2-3,NA,TRBV7-2,CASSSEGTSTDTQYF,TGTGCCAGCAGCTCTGAGGGGACTAGCACAGATACGCAGTATTTT
NA,TRBJ1-6,NA,TRBV7-6,CASSLGSSSYNSPLHF,TGTGCCAGCAGCTTAGGGAGCAGCTCCTATAATTCACCCCTCCACTTT
TRBD2,TRBJ2-1,NA,TRBV4-3,CASSQHPGLPRNGNEQFF,TGCGCCAGCAGCCAACACCCGGGACTACCTCGCAATGGCAATGAGCAGTTCTTC
NA,TRBJ2-1,NA,TRBV7-2,CASSFHSEGGAHNEQFF,TGTGCCAGCAGCTTCCATAGCGAAGGGGGGGCCCACAATGAGCAGTTCTTC
TRBD2,TRBJ2-7,NA,TRBV29-1,CSVEEGREGYYEQYF,TGCAGCGTTGAAGAGGGGAGGGAGGGCTACTACGAGCAGTACTTC
NA,TRBJ1-2,NA,TRBV7-6,CASSPRGAGSYGYTF,TGTGCCAGCAGCCCCCGGGGGGCGGGGAGCTATGGCTACACCTTC
NA,TRBJ2-7,once,TRBV28,CASSLFWGGQQRSSYEQYF,TGTGCCAGCAGTTTATTTTGGGGGGGGCAGCAAAGGAGCTCCTACGAGCAGTACTTC
NA,TRBJ1-4,NA,TRBV18,CASSPTGGADEKLFF,TGTGCCAGCTCACCAACGGGGGGCGCGGATGAAAAACTGTTTTTT
NA,TRBJ1-1,NA,TRBV6-6,CASARGITEAFF,TGTGCCAGTGCACGAGGGATCACTGAAGCTTTCTTT
TRBD2,TRBJ2-5,many,TRBV28,CASSGLAGGQETQYF,TGTGCCAGCAGCGGACTAGCGGGAGGGCAAGAGACCCAGTACTTC
NA,TRBJ2-2,NA,TRBV27,CASSLWGAGELFF,TGTGCCAGCAGTTTATGGGGGGCCGGGGAGCTGTTTTTT
NA,TRBJ1-2,NA,TRBV28,CASSLLGGLGYTF,TGTGCCAGCAGTTTACTGGGGGGGCTAGGCTACACCTTC
TRBD2,TRBJ2-1,NA,TRBV15,CATSRETSGSHYEQFF,TGTGCCACCAGCAGAGAAACTAGCGGGAGTCACTATGAGCAGTTCTTC
TRBD1,TRBJ1-5,few,TRBV2,CASSDRGLGNQPQHF,TGTGCCAGCAGTGACAGGGGGTTGGGCAATCAGCCCCAGCATTTT
TRBD2,TRBJ2-1,NA,TRBV2,CASPTSGRDNEQFF,TGTGCCAGCCCGACTAGCGGGAGAGACAATGAGCAGTTCTTC
TRBD2,TRBJ2-7,NA,TRBV7-2,CASSLVGTSGYEQYF,TGTGCCAGCAGCTTAGTCGGGACTAGCGGTTACGAGCAGTACTTC
TRBD2,TRBJ2-1,NA,TRBV5-4,CASSFSGSSYNEQFF,TGTGCCAGCAGCTTTAGCGGGAGCTCCTACAATGAGCAGTTCTTC
TRBD2,TRBJ2-3,NA,TRBV28,CASTLAGGYTDTQYF,TGTGCCAGCACCCTAGCGGGAGGGTACACAGATACGCAGTATTTT
TRBD2,TRBJ2-5,NA,TRBV9,CASSAFSGWTGETQYF,TGTGCCAGCAGCGCTTTTAGCGGGTGGACTGGGGAGACCCAGTACTTC
TRBD2,TRBJ2-7,NA,TRBV7-9,CASSLSAGGLHEQYF,TGTGCCAGCAGCTTAAGTGCGGGAGGGCTGCACGAGCAGTACTTC
NA,TRBJ2-1,once,TRBV27,CASSSRRPYNEQFF,TGTGCCAGCAGTTCCCGGCGGCCCTACAATGAGCAGTTCTTC
NA,TRBJ2-7,NA,TRBV13,CASSPGINYEQYF,TGTGCCAGCAGCCCCGGGATAAACTACGAGCAGTACTTC
TRBD1,TRBJ2-5,once,TRBV18,CASSPGHTGGTQYF,TGTGCCAGCTCACCGGGACACACAGGGGGGACCCAGTACTTC